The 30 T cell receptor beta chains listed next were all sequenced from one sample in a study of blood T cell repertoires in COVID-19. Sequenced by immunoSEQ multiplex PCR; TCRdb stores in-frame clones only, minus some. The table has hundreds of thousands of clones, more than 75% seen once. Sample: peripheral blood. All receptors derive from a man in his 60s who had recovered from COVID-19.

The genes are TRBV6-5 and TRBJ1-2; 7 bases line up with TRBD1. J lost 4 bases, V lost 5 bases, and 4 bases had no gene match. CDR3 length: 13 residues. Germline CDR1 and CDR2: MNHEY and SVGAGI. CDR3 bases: TGTGCCAGCAGTAGACAGGGTGCCTATGGCTACACCTTC. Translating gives CASSRQGAYGYTF.

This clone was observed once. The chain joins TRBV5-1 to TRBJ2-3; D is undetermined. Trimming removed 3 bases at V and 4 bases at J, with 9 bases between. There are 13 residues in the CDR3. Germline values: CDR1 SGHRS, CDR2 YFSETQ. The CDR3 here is CASSSRLSDTQYF. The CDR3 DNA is TGCGCCAGCAGCTCCAGACTTTCAGATACGCAGTATTTT. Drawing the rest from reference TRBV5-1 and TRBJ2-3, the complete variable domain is KAGVTQTPRYLIKTRGQQVTLSCSPISGHRSVSWYQQTPGQGLQFLFEYFSETQRNKGNFPGRFSGRQFSNSRSEMNVSTLELGDSALYLCASSSRLSDTQYFGPGTRLTVL.

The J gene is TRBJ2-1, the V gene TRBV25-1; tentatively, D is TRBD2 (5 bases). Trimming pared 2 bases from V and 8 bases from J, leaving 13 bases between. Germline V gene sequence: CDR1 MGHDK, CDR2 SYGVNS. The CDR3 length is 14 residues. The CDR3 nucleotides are TGTGCCAGCAGTGAAACCACCGCGCGGGATGAGCAGTTCTTC. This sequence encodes CASSETTARDEQFF. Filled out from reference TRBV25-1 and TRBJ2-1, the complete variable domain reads EADIYQTPRYLVIGTGKKITLECSQTMGHDKMYWYQQDPGMELHLIHYSYGVNSTEKGDLSSESTVSRIRTEHFPLTLESARPSHTSQYLCASSETTARDEQFFGPGTRLTVL.

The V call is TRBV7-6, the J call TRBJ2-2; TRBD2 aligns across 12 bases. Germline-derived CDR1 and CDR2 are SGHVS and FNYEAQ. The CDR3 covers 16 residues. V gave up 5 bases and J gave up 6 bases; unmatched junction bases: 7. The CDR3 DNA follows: TGTGCCAGCAGCCAGAGGACTAGCGGGGCAGCCGGGGAGCTGTTTTTT. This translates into CASSQRTSGAAGELFF.

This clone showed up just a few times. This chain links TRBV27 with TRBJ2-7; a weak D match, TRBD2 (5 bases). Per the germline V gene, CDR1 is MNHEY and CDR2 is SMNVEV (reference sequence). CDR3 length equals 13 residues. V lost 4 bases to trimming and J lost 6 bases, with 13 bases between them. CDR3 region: CASSSLTRAEQYF. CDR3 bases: TGTGCCAGCAGTTCACTCACTAGGGCCGAGCAGTACTTC.

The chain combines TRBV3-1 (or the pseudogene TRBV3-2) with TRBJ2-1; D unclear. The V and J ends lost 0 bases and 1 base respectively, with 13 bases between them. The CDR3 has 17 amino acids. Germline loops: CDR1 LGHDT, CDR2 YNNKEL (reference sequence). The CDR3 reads CASSQESAGWSYNEQFF. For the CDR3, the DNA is TGTGCCAGCAGCCAAGAATCTGCCGGGTGGTCCTACAATGAGCAGTTCTTC.

The chain's CDR3 is CASSRALDTQYF. CDR3 DNA sequence: TGTGCCAGCAGTCGAGCATTAGATACGCAGTATTTT. The V call is TRBV28, the J call TRBJ2-3; D is uncertain. Looked up from germline, CDR1 is MDHEN and CDR2 is SYDVKM. CDR3 length: 12 amino acids. V lost 5 bases and J lost 5, with 8 bases in between.

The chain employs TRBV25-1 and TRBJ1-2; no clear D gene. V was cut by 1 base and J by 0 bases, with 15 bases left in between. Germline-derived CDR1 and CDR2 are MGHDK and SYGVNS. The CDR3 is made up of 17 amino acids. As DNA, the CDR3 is TGTGCCAGCAGTGAATCTCGGTTTAGTCTCTCTAACTATGGCTACACCTTC. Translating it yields CASSESRFSLSNYGYTF.

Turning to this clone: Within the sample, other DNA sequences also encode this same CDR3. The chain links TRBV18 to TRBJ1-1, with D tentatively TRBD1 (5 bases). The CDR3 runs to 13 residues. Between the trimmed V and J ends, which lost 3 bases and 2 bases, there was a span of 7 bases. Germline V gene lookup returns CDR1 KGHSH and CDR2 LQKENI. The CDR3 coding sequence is TGTGCCAGCTCACCCGGGGGAAACACTGAAGCTTTCTTT. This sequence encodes CASSPGGNTEAFF. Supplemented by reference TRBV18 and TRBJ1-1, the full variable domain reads NAGVMQNPRHLVRRRGQEARLRCSPMKGHSHVYWYRQLPEEGLKFMVYLQKENIIDESGMPKERFSAEFPKEGPSILRIQQVVRGDSAAYFCASSPGGNTEAFFGQGTRLTVV.

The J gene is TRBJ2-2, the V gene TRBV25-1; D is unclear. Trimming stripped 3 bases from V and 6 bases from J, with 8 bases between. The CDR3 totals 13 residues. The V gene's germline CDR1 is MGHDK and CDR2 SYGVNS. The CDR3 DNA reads TGTGCCAGCAGTGATTCCCCTCCCGGGGAGCTGTTTTTT. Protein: CASSDSPPGELFF.

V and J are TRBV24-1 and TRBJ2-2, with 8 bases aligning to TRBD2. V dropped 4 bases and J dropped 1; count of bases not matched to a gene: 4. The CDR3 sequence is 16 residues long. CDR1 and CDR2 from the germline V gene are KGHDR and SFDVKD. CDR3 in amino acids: CATSESGGRNTGELFF. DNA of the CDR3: TGTGCCACCAGTGAGTCGGGGGGGCGGAACACCGGGGAGCTGTTTTTT.

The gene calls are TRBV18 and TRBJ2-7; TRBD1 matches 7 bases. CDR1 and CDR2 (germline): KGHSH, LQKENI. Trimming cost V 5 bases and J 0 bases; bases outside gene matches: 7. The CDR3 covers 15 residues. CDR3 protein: CASSSTGAFSYEQYF. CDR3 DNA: TGTGCCAGCTCATCCACAGGGGCGTTCTCCTACGAGCAGTACTTC.

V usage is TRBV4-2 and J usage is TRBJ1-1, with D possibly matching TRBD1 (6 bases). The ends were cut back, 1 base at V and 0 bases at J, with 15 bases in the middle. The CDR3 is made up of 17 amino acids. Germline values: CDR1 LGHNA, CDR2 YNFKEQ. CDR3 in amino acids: CASSQAQGHHMNTEAFF. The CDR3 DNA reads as TGTGCCAGCAGCCAAGCCCAGGGACACCACATGAACACTGAAGCTTTCTTT.

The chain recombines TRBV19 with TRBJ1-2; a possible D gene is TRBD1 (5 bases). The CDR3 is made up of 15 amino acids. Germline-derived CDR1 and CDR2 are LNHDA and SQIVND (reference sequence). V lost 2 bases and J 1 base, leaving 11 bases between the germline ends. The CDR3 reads CASSIPNRNNYGYTF. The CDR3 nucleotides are TGTGCCAGTAGTATACCCAACAGGAATAACTATGGCTACACCTTC.

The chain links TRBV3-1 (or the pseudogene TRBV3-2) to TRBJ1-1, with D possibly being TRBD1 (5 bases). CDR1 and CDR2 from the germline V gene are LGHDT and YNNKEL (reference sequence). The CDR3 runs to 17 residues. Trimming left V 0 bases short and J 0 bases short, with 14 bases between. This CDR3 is CASSQDALQGLNTEAFF. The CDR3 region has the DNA TGTGCCAGCAGCCAAGACGCTTTGCAGGGTCTGAACACTGAAGCTTTCTTT.

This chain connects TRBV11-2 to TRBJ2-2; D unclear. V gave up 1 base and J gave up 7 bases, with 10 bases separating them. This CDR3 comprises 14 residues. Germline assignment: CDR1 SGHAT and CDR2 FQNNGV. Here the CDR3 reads CASSLVEYGGELFF. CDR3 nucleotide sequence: TGTGCCAGCAGCTTAGTAGAATACGGCGGGGAGCTGTTTTTT.

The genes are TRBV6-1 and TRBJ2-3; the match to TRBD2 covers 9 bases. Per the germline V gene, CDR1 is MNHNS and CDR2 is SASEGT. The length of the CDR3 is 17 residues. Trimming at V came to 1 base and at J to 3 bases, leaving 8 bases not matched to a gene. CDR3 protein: CASSEGAAGGTTDTQYF. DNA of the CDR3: TGTGCCAGCAGTGAAGGGGCGGCGGGAGGGACGACAGATACGCAGTATTTT.

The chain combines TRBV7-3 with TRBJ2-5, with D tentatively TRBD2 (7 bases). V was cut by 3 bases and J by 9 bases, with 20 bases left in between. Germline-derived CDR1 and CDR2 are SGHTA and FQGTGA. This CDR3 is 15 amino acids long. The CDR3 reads CASSLMVAGAWAQYF. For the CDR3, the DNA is TGTGCCAGCAGCTTGATGGTGGCGGGGGCGTGGGCCCAGTACTTC.

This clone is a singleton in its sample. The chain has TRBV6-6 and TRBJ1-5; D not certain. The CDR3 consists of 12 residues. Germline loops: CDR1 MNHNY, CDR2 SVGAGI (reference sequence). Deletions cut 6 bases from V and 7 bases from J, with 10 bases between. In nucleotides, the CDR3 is TGTGCCAGCAGAGATGCCGGGCAGCCCCAGCATTTT. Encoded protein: CASRDAGQPQHF.

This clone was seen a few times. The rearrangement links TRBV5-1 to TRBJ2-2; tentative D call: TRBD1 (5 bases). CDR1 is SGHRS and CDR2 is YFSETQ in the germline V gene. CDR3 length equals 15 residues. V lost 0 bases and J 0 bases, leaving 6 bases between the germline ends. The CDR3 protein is CASSLGQTNTGELFF. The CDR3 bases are TGCGCCAGCAGCTTGGGACAGACGAACACCGGGGAGCTGTTTTTT. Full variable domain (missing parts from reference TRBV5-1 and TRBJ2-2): KAGVTQTPRYLIKTRGQQVTLSCSPISGHRSVSWYQQTPGQGLQFLFEYFSETQRNKGNFPGRFSGRQFSNSRSEMNVSTLELGDSALYLCASSLGQTNTGELFFGEGSRLTVL.

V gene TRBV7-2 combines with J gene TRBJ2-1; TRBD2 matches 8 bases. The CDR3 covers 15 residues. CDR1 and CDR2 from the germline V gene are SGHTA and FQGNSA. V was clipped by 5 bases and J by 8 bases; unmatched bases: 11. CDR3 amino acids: CASSIRVQREHEQFF. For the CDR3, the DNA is TGTGCCAGCAGCATCCGGGTTCAGCGGGAGCATGAGCAGTTCTTC.

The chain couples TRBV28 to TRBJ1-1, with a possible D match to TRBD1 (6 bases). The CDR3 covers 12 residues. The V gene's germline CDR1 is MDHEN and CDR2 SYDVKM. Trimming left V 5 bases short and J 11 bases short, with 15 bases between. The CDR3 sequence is CASSVQGFGAFF. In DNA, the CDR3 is TGTGCCAGCAGTGTGCAGGGGTTCGGGGCTTTCTTT.

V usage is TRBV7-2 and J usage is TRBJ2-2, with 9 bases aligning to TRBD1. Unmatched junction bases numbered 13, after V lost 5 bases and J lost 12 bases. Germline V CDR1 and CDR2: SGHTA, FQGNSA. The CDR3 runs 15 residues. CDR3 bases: TGTGCCAGCAGCCCTTTTACCCCGACAGGGGGGCAGCTGTTTTTT. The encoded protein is CASSPFTPTGGQLFF.

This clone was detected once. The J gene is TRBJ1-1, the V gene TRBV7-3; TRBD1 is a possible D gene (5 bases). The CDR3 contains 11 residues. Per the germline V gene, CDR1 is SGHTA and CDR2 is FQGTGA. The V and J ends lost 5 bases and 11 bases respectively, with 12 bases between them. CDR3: CASSPGGWAFF. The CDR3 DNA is TGTGCCAGCAGCCCGGGGGGTTGGGCTTTCTTT. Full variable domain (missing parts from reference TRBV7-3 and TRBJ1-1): GAGVSQTPSNKVTEKGKYVELRCDPISGHTALYWYRQSLGQGPEFLIYFQGTGAADDSGLPNDRFFAVRPEGSVSTLKIQRTERGDSAVYLCASSPGGWAFFGQGTRLTVV.

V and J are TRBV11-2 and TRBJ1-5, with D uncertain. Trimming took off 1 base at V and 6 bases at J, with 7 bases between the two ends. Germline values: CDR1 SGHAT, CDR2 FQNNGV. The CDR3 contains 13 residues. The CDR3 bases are TGTGCCAGCAGCTTAGGACAAGTTCAGCCCCAGCATTTT. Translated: CASSLGQVQPQHF.

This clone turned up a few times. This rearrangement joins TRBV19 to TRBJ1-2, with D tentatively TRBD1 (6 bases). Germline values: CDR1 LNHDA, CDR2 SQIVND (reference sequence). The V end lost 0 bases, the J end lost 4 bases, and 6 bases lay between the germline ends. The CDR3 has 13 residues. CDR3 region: CASSIEGGYGYTF. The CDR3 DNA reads TGTGCCAGTAGTATAGAAGGGGGCTATGGCTACACCTTC. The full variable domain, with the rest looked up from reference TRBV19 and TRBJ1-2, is DGGITQSPKYLFRKEGQNVTLSCEQNLNHDAMYWYRQDPGQGLRLIYYSQIVNDFQKGDIAEGYSVSREKKESFPLTVTSAQKNPTAFYLCASSIEGGYGYTFGSGTRLTVV.

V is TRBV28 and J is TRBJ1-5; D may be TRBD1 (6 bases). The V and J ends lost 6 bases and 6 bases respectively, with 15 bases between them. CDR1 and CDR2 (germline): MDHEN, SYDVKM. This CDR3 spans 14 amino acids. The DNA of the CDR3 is TGTGCCAGCAGGGAACAGGGAGGGAGTCAGCCCCAGCATTTT. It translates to CASREQGGSQPQHF.

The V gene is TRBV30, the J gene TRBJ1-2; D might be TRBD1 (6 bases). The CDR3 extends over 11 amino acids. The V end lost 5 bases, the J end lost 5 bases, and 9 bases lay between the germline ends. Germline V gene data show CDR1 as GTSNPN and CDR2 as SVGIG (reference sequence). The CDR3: CAWEGQYGYTF. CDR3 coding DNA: TGTGCCTGGGAAGGACAGTATGGCTACACCTTC.

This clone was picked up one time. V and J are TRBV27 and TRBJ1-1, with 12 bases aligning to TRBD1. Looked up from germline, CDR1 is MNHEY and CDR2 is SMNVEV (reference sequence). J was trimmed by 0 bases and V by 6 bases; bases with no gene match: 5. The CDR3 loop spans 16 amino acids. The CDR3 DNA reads TGTGCCAGCAGACTGGGACAGGGGGCCATGAACACTGAAGCTTTCTTT. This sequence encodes CASRLGQGAMNTEAFF.

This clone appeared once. The CDR3 region is CASSRRGDYGYTF. The CDR3 bases are TGTGCCAGCAGTCGCAGGGGGGACTATGGCTACACCTTC. The rearrangement joins TRBV6-5 to TRBJ1-2, with TRBD1 matching over 7 bases. There are 13 residues in the CDR3. J lost 3 bases, V lost 5 bases, and 3 bases had no gene match. The germline CDR1 and CDR2 sequences are MNHEY and SVGAGI.